This T cell receptor beta chain was captured in a study of tumor-infiltrating lymphocytes in primary liver carcinoma. About the research overall: The patients, men and women alike, were aged 30 to 69 years.

Co-extracting RNA and DNA was done with about 20-33 mg of unsorted bulk tissue as input. Patients were treatment-naive with chronic HBV infection. The CDR3 loop spans 12 amino acids. Germline V CDR1 and CDR2: MDHEN, SYDVKM. Overall study findings and caveats: About 7.5-25% of top clones, no more, were shared by all five regions.

Note on this clonotype: Its target is unknown. Relative to the germline gene, one junction end is altered; a read error may explain this.

With about 470 ng total RNA as template and a constant-region primer, TCR beta cDNA was made. Researchers made the TCR beta libraries by running three nested multiplex PCR rounds with slightly modified ARM-PCR. Running roughly 10 cycles apiece, the first two PCR rounds relied on TRBV1-TRBV30 forward primers together with a C-beta reverse primer. TCRdb independently ran MiXCR on the multiplex PCR reads; one entry per CDR3 protein. The sample has tens of thousands of distinct CDR3 sequences; approximately 79% are singletons. The rearrangement uses TRBV28 and TRBJ2-2; D is possibly TRBD2 (5 bases). Sequences were obtained from liver tumor tissue from sampling region 4. The subset: tumor region T4, right-lateral pole. The receptor comes from a woman in her 30s with primary liver carcinoma and hepatitis B virus infection. CDR3 sequence: CASSQLTGEMLF. The CDR3 nucleotides read TGTGCCAGCAGCCAGCTGACCGGGGAGATGCTTTTT.